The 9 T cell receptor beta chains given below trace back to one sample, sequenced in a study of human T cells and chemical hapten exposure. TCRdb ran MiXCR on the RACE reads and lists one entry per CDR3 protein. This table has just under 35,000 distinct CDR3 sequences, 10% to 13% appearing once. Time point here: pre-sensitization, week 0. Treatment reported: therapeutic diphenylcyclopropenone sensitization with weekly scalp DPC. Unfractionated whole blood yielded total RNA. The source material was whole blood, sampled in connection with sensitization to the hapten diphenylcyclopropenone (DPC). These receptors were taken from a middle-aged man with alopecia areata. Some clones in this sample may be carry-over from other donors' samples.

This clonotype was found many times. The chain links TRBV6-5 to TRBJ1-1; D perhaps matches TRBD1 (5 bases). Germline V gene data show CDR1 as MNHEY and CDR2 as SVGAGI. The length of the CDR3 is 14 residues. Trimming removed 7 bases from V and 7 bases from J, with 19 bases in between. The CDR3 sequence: CASTRGPGQNEAFF. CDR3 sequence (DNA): TGTGCCAGCACCCGAGGTCCAGGGCAAAATGAAGCTTTCTTT.

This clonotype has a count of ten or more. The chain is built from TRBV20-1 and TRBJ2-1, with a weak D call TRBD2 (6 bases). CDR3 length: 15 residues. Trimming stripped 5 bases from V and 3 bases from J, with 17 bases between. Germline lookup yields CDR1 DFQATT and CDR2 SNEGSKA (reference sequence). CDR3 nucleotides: TGCAGTGCTTCTCGCCGGGGAGGCCTCTACAATGAGCAGTTCTTC. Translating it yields CSASRRGGLYNEQFF.

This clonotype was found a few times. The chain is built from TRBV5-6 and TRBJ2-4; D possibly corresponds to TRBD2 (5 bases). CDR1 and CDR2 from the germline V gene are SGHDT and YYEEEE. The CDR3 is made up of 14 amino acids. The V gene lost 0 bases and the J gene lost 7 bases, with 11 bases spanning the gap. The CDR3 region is CASSLVSVANIQYF. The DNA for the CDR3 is TGTGCCAGCAGCTTGGTTTCGGTAGCGAACATTCAGTACTTC.

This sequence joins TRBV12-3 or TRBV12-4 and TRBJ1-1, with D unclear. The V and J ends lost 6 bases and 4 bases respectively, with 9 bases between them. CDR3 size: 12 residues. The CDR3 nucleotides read TGTGCCAGCAGCCTGTGGGGCACTGAAGCTTTCTTT. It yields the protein CASSLWGTEAFF.

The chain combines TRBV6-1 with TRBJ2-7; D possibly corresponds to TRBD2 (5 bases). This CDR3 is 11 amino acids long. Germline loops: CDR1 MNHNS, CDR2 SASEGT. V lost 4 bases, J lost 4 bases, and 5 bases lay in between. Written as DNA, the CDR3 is TGTGCCAGCAGTGGGGAGTACGAGCAGTACTTC. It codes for CASSGEYEQYF.

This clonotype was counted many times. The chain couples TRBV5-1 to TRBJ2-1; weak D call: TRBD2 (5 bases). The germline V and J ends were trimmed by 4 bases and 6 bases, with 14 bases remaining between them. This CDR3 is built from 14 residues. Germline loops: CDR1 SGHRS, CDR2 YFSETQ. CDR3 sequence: CASSDTGSTNEQFF. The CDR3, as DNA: TGCGCCAGCAGCGATACGGGAAGCACCAATGAGCAGTTCTTC. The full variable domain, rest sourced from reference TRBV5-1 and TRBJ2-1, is KAGVTQTPRYLIKTRGQQVTLSCSPISGHRSVSWYQQTPGQGLQFLFEYFSETQRNKGNFPGRFSGRQFSNSRSEMNVSTLELGDSALYLCASSDTGSTNEQFFGPGTRLTVL.

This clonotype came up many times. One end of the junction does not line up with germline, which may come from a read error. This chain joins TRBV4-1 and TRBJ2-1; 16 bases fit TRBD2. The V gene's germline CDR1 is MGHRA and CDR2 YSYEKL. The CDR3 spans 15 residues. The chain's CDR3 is CASRQAGTSGRAWFF. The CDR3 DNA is TGCGCCAGCAGACAAGCCGGGACTAGCGGGAGGGCCTGGTTCTTC.

CDR3 region: CATKLAGMYEQYF. The CDR3 nucleotides read TGTGCCACTAAACTAGCGGGAATGTACGAGCAGTACTTC. The rearrangement uses TRBV15 and TRBJ2-7; 10 bases fit TRBD2. The CDR3 totals 13 residues. After removal of 9 bases from V and 4 bases from J, the junction contained 6 bases not matched to a gene. The V gene's germline CDR1 is LNHNV and CDR2 YYDKDF (reference sequence).

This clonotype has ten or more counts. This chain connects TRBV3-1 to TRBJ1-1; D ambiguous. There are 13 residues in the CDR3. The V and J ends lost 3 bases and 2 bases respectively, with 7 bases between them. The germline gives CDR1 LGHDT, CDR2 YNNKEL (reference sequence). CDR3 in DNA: TGTGCCAGCAGCCAGGTCAGAAACACTGAAGCTTTCTTT. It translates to CASSQVRNTEAFF.